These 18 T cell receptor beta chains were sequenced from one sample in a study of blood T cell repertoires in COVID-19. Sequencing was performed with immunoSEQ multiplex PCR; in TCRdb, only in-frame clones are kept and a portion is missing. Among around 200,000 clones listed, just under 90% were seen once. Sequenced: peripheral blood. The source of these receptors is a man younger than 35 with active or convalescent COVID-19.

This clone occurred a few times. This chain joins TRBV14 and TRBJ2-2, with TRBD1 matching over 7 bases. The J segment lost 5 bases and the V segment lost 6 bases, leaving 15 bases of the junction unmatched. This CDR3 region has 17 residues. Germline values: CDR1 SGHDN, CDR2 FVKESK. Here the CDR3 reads CASRATGWDMSTGELFF. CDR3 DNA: TGTGCCAGCAGGGCGACAGGGTGGGACATGTCGACCGGGGAGCTGTTTTTT.

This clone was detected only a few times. CDR3 region: CASGRGQETQYF. In DNA form, the CDR3 reads TGTGCCAGTGGCAGGGGCCAAGAGACCCAGTACTTC. V usage is TRBV19 and J usage is TRBJ2-5, with D possibly being TRBD1 (6 bases). Trimming removed 8 bases at V and 1 base at J, with 8 bases between. Germline loops: CDR1 LNHDA, CDR2 SQIVND (reference sequence). The CDR3 runs 12 residues.

The CDR3 spells CASKEESSKNIQYF. The CDR3 DNA reads TGCGCCAGCAAGGAGGAATCCAGCAAAAACATTCAGTACTTC. The genes are TRBV5-1 and TRBJ2-4; D is perhaps TRBD2 (5 bases). Germline CDR1 SGHRS, CDR2 YFSETQ. This CDR3 has 14 amino acids. V lost 6 bases to trimming and J lost 3 bases, with 13 bases between them. Using reference TRBV5-1 and TRBJ2-4 for the parts outside the CDR3, the full variable domain is KAGVTQTPRYLIKTRGQQVTLSCSPISGHRSVSWYQQTPGQGLQFLFEYFSETQRNKGNFPGRFSGRQFSNSRSEMNVSTLELGDSALYLCASKEESSKNIQYFGAGTRLSVL.

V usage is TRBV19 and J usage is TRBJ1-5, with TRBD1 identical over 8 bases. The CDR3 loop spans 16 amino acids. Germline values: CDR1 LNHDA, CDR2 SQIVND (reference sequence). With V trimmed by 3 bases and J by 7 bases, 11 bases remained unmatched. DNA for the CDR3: TGTGCCAGTAGTATTTTGACAGGGGAGGGGGGACAGCCCCAGCATTTT. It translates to CASSILTGEGGQPQHF. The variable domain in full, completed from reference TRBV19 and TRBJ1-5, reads DGGITQSPKYLFRKEGQNVTLSCEQNLNHDAMYWYRQDPGQGLRLIYYSQIVNDFQKGDIAEGYSVSREKKESFPLTVTSAQKNPTAFYLCASSILTGEGGQPQHFGDGTRLSIL.

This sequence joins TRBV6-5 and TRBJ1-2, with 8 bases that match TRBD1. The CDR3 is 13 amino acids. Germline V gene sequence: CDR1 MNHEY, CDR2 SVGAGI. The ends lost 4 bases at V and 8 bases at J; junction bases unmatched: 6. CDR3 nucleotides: TGTGCCAGCAGTTTCCGGACAGGGACAGGCTACACCTTC. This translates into CASSFRTGTGYTF.

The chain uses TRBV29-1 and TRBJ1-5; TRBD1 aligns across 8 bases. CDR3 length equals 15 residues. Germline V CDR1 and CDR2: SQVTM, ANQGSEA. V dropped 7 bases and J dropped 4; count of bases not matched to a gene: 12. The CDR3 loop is CSARGTGLFNQPQHF. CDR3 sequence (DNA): TGCAGCGCCCGTGGGACAGGCTTGTTTAATCAGCCCCAGCATTTT.

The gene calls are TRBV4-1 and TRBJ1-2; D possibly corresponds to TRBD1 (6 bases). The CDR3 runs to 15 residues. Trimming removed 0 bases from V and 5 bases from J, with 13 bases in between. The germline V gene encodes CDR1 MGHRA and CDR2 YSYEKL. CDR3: CASSQDQGFAYGYTF. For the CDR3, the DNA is TGCGCCAGCAGCCAAGACCAGGGGTTTGCATATGGCTACACCTTC.

DNA for the CDR3: TGTGCCAGCAGTCCCCAGGGTTATTCGACATCCTATAATTCACCCCTCCACTTT. Translating gives CASSPQGYSTSYNSPLHF. The gene calls are TRBV2 and TRBJ1-6; perhaps TRBD1 as D (5 bases). Trimming cost V 5 bases and J 1 base, with 18 bases left between them. Per the germline V gene, CDR1 is SNHLY and CDR2 is FYNNEI. CDR3 length equals 18 residues.

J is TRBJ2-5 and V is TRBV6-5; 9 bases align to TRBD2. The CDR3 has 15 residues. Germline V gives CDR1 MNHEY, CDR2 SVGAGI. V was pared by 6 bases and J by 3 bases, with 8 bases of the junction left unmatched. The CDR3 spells CASSWGPSGEETQYF. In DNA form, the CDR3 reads TGTGCCAGCAGCTGGGGCCCTAGCGGGGAAGAGACCCAGTACTTC.

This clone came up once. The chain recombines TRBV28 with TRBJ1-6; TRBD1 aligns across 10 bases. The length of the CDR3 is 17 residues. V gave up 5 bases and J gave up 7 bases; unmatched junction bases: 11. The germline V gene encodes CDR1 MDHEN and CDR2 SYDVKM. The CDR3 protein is CASSPPGQGNENSPLHF. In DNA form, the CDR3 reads TGTGCCAGCAGTCCCCCGGGACAGGGGAACGAAAATTCACCCCTCCACTTT.

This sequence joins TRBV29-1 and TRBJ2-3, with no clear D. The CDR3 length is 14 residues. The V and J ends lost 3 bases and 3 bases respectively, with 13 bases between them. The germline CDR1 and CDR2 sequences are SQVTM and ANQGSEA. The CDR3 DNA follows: TGCAGCGTTGACGCCTACCACGGGACAGATACGCAGTATTTT. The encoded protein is CSVDAYHGTDTQYF.

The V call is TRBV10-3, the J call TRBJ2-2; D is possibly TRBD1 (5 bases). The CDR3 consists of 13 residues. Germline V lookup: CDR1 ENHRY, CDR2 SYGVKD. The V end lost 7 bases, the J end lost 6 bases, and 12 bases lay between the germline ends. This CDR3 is CAITREAPGELFF. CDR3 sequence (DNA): TGTGCCATCACCAGGGAAGCTCCCGGGGAGCTGTTTTTT.

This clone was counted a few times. The CDR3 nucleotides read TGTGCCAGCAGCGTTGGCGGGGGGGATGTCTACGAGCAGTACGTC. It codes for CASSVGGGDVYEQYV. The chain combines TRBV5-4 with TRBJ2-7, with 9 bases matching TRBD2. Germline V gene sequence: CDR1 SGHNT, CDR2 YYREEE (reference sequence). J gave up 3 bases and V 4 bases, and 8 bases lay outside the gene matches. The CDR3 spans 15 residues.

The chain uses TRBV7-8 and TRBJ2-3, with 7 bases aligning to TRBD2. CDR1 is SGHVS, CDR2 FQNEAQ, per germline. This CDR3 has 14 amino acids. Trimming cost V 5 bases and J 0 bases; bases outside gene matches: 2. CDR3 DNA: TGTGCCAGCAGCCCGACTAGCAGCACAGATACGCAGTATTTT. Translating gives CASSPTSSTDTQYF.

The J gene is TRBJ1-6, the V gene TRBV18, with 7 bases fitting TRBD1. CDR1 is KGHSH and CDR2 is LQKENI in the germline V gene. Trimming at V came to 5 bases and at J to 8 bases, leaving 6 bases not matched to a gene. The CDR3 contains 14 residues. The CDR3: CASSSLDRDSPLHF. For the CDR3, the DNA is TGTGCCAGCTCATCTCTTGACAGGGATTCACCCCTCCACTTT.

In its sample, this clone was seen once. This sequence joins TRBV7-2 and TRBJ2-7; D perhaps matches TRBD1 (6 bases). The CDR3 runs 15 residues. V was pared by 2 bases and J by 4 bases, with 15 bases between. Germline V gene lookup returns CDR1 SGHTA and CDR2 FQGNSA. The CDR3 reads CASSLLGGSGYEQYV. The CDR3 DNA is TGTGCCAGCAGCTTATTAGGGGGATCGGGGTACGAGCAGTACGTC.

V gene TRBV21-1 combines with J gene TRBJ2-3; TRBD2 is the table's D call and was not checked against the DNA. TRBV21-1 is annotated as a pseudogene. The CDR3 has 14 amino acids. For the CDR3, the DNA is TGTGCCAGCATGTCTCTGGAGGGCGCAGATACGCAGTATTTT. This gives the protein CASMSLEGADTQYF.

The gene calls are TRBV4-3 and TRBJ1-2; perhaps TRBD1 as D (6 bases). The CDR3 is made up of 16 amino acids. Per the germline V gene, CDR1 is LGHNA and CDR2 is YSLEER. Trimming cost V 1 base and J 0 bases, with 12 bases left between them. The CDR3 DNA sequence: TGCGCCAGCAGCCAAGCTACGGACAGATCTAACTATGGCTACACCTTC. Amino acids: CASSQATDRSNYGYTF.